This TCR beta chain was sequenced in a study of cytomegalovirus exposure and HLA in healthy donors. Overall study: Within an early data release were about 80 million unique TCRs drawn from HLA-typed donors.

The germline V gene encodes CDR1 LNHNV and CDR2 YYDKDF (reference sequence). Trimming removed 3 bases at V and 2 bases at J, with 14 bases between. This CDR3 is 15 amino acids long. The PCR made use of 60 Vbeta and 13 Jbeta primers. Assay used: immunoSEQ multiplex PCR; TCRdb lists only in-frame clones, some missing. The table shows 120,000 or so clones, with around 70% occurring only once. This TCR derives from a middle-aged woman in good health and CMV-seronegative. The sample consisted of PBMCs. V usage is TRBV15 and J usage is TRBJ2-7; TRBD2 is a possible D gene (6 bases). CDR3 nucleotide sequence: TGTGCCACCAGCAGTGGGCGGGACCCTCCCTACGAGCAGTACTTC. Its translation is CATSSGRDPPYEQYF.